Below, 30 T cell receptor beta chains from the same sample are listed, as sequenced in a study of T-cell memory formation after mild COVID-19. TCRdb passed the 5' RACE reads through MiXCR, listing each CDR3 protein once. The sample includes more than 400,000 distinct CDR3 sequences, 15% to 20% of them seen just once. The sequencing input was PBMCs or a T cell subset sorted from them (not recorded which). The receptors were sampled from an adult woman who had mild COVID-19 (a few samples of this study predate the infection). Cell type and time point are not known.

In its sample, this clonotype was seen a few times. The CDR3 DNA sequence: TGCGCCAGCAGCGCCAATACAGGGGCTGGAAACACCATATATTTT. Its translation: CASSANTGAGNTIYF. J is TRBJ1-3 and V is TRBV5-1; 7 nucleotides agree with TRBD1. Germline-derived CDR1 and CDR2 are SGHRS and YFSETQ. V was clipped by 4 bases and J by 2 bases; unmatched bases: 6. This CDR3 is 15 amino acids long.

The gene calls are TRBV20-1 and TRBJ2-3; 13 positions match TRBD2. V shed 0 bases, J shed 3 bases, and the junction held 9 bases outside the gene matches. This CDR3 is built from 18 residues. Germline CDR1 is DFQATT and CDR2 is SNEGSKA (reference sequence). CDR3 nucleotide sequence: TGCAGTGCTAGAGATCGAGGACTAGCGGGAGTAGCGACAGATACGCAGTATTTT. Protein product: CSARDRGLAGVATDTQYF.

This clonotype was seen ten or more times. The chain employs TRBV20-1 and TRBJ2-3, with D tentatively TRBD1 (5 bases). From germline, CDR1 is DFQATT and CDR2 SNEGSKA (reference sequence). There are 12 residues in the CDR3. Trimming pared 7 bases from V and 3 bases from J, leaving 11 bases between. CDR3 residues: CSVHPGTDTQYF. The DNA of the CDR3 is TGCAGTGTCCATCCAGGGACAGATACGCAGTATTTT.

V usage is TRBV13 and J usage is TRBJ2-2; 9 nucleotides line up with TRBD2. The germline V gene has CDR1 PRHDT and CDR2 FYEKMQ (reference sequence). The CDR3 consists of 17 residues. With 5 bases clipped from V and 4 bases from J, the junction kept 11 bases outside the gene matches. The DNA for the CDR3 is TGTGCCAGCAGCACCAGTAGCGGGAGCCAGGCCACCGGGGAGCTGTTTTTT. This gives the protein CASSTSSGSQATGELFF.

This clonotype was recorded many times. The chain couples TRBV7-9 to TRBJ2-2, with D tentatively TRBD2 (5 bases). Trimming pared 5 bases from V and 3 bases from J, leaving 10 bases between. CDR3 length: 14 amino acids. CDR1 is SEHNR, CDR2 FQNEAQ, per germline (reference sequence). This CDR3 reads CASSSGDHTGELFF. The CDR3 nucleotides are TGTGCCAGCAGCAGCGGAGACCACACCGGGGAGCTGTTTTTT.

The chain is built from TRBV6-6 and TRBJ1-6; the D gene is possibly TRBD1 (6 bases). V dropped 2 bases and J dropped 8 bases, with 25 bases sitting between them. Germline assignment: CDR1 MNHNY and CDR2 SVGAGI (reference sequence). The CDR3 runs to 19 residues. CDR3 sequence reads: CASSYPPRTAHKRDSPLHF. The DNA of the CDR3 is TGTGCCAGCAGTTACCCGCCTCGGACAGCTCATAAGAGGGATTCACCCCTCCACTTT.

The V call is TRBV11-2, the J call TRBJ1-1; perhaps TRBD1 as D (6 bases). CDR3 size: 16 residues. The germline V gene has CDR1 SGHAT and CDR2 FQNNGV. V gave up 3 bases and J gave up 3 bases, with 17 bases separating them. CDR3 sequence reads: CASSFQPGHLDTEAFF. The CDR3 bases are TGTGCCAGCAGCTTCCAACCGGGACACCTGGACACTGAAGCTTTCTTT. The entire variable domain, with the rest obtained from reference TRBV11-2 and TRBJ1-1, is as follows: EAGVAQSPRYKIIEKRQSVAFWCNPISGHATLYWYQQILGQGPKLLIQFQNNGVVDDSQLPKDRFSAERLKGVDSTLKIQPAKLEDSAVYLCASSFQPGHLDTEAFFGQGTRLTVV.

This chain uses TRBV19 with TRBJ1-5, with D perhaps TRBD1 (5 bases). Germline loops: CDR1 LNHDA, CDR2 SQIVND (reference sequence). CDR3 length: 15 residues. V was pared by 2 bases and J by 8 bases, with 16 bases between. The CDR3: CASSIWGRGEEPQHF. CDR3 in DNA: TGTGCCAGTAGTATATGGGGGAGAGGTGAAGAGCCCCAGCATTTT.

This clonotype was recorded at least ten times. The chain employs TRBV29-1 and TRBJ2-3; 7 bases map to TRBD2. Germline loops: CDR1 SQVTM, CDR2 ANQGSEA. The CDR3 is 16 residues long. V gave up 2 bases and J gave up 6 bases; unmatched junction bases: 14. The chain's CDR3 is CSVEIGASGRHDTQYF. CDR3 nucleotide sequence: TGCAGCGTTGAAATTGGGGCTAGCGGACGACATGATACGCAGTATTTT.

This clonotype turned up a few times. V usage is TRBV6-5 and J usage is TRBJ1-1, with 7 bases fitting TRBD1. The junction had 7 bases not matched to a gene; V was cut back by 5 bases and J by 1 base. Per the germline V gene, CDR1 is MNHEY and CDR2 is SVGAGI. The CDR3 loop spans 15 amino acids. Written as DNA, the CDR3 is TGTGCCAGCAGTGAAAAGGGACAGCCGAACACTGAAGCTTTCTTT. It codes for CASSEKGQPNTEAFF.

The genes are TRBV7-9 and TRBJ1-2, with D possibly matching TRBD1 (6 bases). The V gene's germline CDR1 is SEHNR and CDR2 FQNEAQ (reference sequence). V lost 5 bases to trimming and J lost 4 bases, with 14 bases between them. The CDR3 consists of 14 residues. The CDR3: CASSPVDSTYGYTF. In DNA form, the CDR3 reads TGTGCCAGCAGCCCCGTGGACAGCACCTATGGCTACACCTTC.

The genes are TRBV15 and TRBJ2-4; no reliable D call. The germline gives CDR1 LNHNV, CDR2 YYDKDF (reference sequence). The CDR3 sequence is 14 residues long. Trimming stripped 0 bases from V and 1 base from J, with 4 bases between. The CDR3 nucleotides read TGTGCCACCAGCAGAGAGGGGGCCAAAAACATTCAGTACTTC. It yields the protein CATSREGAKNIQYF.

In its sample, this clonotype was seen a few times. The J gene is TRBJ2-7, the V gene TRBV12-3 or TRBV12-4, with TRBD2 matching over 8 bases. The CDR3 extends over 15 amino acids. The V gene end was trimmed by 8 bases and the J gene end by 6 bases; junction bases not matched to a gene: 15. CDR3 DNA: TGTGCCAGCGGAGAATCGGGACTAGAGTTGGGCGAGCAGTACTTC. It specifies CASGESGLELGEQYF.

The J gene is TRBJ2-5, the V gene TRBV7-9; 7 nucleotides agree with TRBD1. CDR1 and CDR2 (germline): SEHNR, FQNEAQ (reference sequence). CDR3 size: 18 residues. The V segment lost 5 bases and the J segment 2 bases; nucleotides outside the gene matches: 17. The CDR3: CASSTLGTDSRTQETQYF. In nucleotides, the CDR3 is TGTGCCAGCAGCACACTAGGGACAGACAGTCGGACGCAAGAGACCCAGTACTTC.

This clonotype occurred a few times. V and J are TRBV15 and TRBJ2-2, with D maybe TRBD1 (6 bases). CDR1 is LNHNV, CDR2 YYDKDF, per germline (reference sequence). This CDR3 contains 13 residues. Trimming removed 3 bases at V and 14 bases at J, with 16 bases between. The CDR3 reads CATSSREGTHLFF. Written as DNA, the CDR3 is TGTGCCACCAGCAGCCGGGAAGGGACACATCTGTTTTTT.

This clonotype was detected many times. V usage is TRBV12-3 or TRBV12-4 and J usage is TRBJ2-1; D uncertain. The CDR3 loop spans 10 amino acids. V lost 6 bases and J lost 10, with 7 bases in between. Here the CDR3 reads CASSFGEQFF. The CDR3 bases are TGTGCCAGCAGCTTCGGGGAGCAGTTCTTC.

The V and J genes are TRBV7-2 and TRBJ2-1, with TRBD1 matching over 12 bases. Trimming cost V 1 base and J 10 bases; bases outside gene matches: 5. Looked up from germline, CDR1 is SGHTA and CDR2 is FQGNSA. CDR3 size: 15 residues. CDR3 region: CASSLGGTGGWEQFF. For the CDR3, the DNA is TGTGCCAGCAGCTTAGGAGGGACAGGGGGCTGGGAGCAGTTCTTC.

This clonotype was picked up a small number of times. V usage is TRBV6-5 and J usage is TRBJ1-6; D unresolved. From germline, CDR1 is MNHEY and CDR2 SVGAGI. CDR3 length: 14 amino acids. Trimming removed 2 bases at V and 10 bases at J, with 12 bases between. CDR3 region: CASSYGSTGSPLHF. The CDR3 DNA is TGTGCCAGCAGTTACGGGAGTACGGGATCACCCCTCCACTTT.

The CDR3 DNA follows: TGTGCCATCAGTGTCGAAAGGGGGCCCCGCGGCTACACCTTC. Translated: CAISVERGPRGYTF. The genes are TRBV10-3 and TRBJ1-2, with 7 bases fitting TRBD1. Germline values: CDR1 ENHRY, CDR2 SYGVKD. Trimming at V came to 4 bases and at J to 8 bases, leaving 10 bases not matched to a gene. The CDR3 runs 14 residues.

This clonotype came up a few times. The V and J genes are TRBV11-3 and TRBJ2-1; 8 positions match TRBD2. V shed 2 bases, J shed 8 bases, and the junction held 8 bases outside the gene matches. CDR1 is SGHNT, CDR2 YENEEA, per germline. The CDR3 has 15 residues. CDR3 nucleotides: TGTGCCAGCAGCTTAAGCGGGAGTATTAGGTATGAGCAGTTCTTC. As protein: CASSLSGSIRYEQFF.

This clonotype came up a few times. The rearrangement links TRBV6-2 or TRBV6-3 to TRBJ2-2; D may be TRBD2 (5 bases). The germline V gene encodes CDR1 MNHEY and CDR2 SVGEGT. V dropped 10 bases and J dropped 2 bases, with 20 bases sitting between them. The CDR3 totals 16 residues. This chain's CDR3 is CATESYFSGNTGELFF. The DNA of the CDR3 is TGTGCCACCGAGTCCTATTTCTCGGGAAACACCGGGGAGCTGTTTTTT.

The V call is TRBV11-3, the J call TRBJ2-2, with 8 nucleotides matching TRBD1. After removal of 4 bases from V and 0 bases from J, the junction contained 4 bases not matched to a gene. Germline-derived CDR1 and CDR2 are SGHNT and YENEEA. The length of the CDR3 is 16 residues. In DNA, the CDR3 is TGTGCCAGCAGCTGGGACAGGCCCCCGAACACCGGGGAGCTGTTTTTT. Its translation is CASSWDRPPNTGELFF.

This clonotype was counted a few times. The V gene is TRBV29-1, the J gene TRBJ2-3, with D maybe TRBD1 (6 bases). The V end lost 5 bases, the J end lost 2 bases, and 14 bases lay between the germline ends. This CDR3 region has 14 residues. Germline V gives CDR1 SQVTM, CDR2 ANQGSEA. The CDR3 nucleotides read TGCAGCGTTTGGCAGGGGATTTTCACAGATACGCAGTATTTT. This codes for CSVWQGIFTDTQYF.

This clonotype has only a few counts. This chain uses TRBV6-2 or TRBV6-3 with TRBJ2-1, with 7 bases lining up with TRBD2. Unmatched junction bases numbered 10, after V lost 7 bases and J lost 4 bases. The CDR3 runs 15 residues. The V gene's germline CDR1 is MNHEY and CDR2 SVGEGT. CDR3 sequence: CASMGREAVYNEQFF. In nucleotides, the CDR3 is TGTGCCAGCATGGGACGGGAGGCCGTTTACAATGAGCAGTTCTTC.

This chain uses TRBV9 with TRBJ2-3, with D possibly being TRBD2 (5 bases). Trimming cost V 4 bases and J 1 base, with 13 bases left between them. There are 15 residues in the CDR3. From germline, CDR1 is SGDLS and CDR2 YYNGEE. As DNA, the CDR3 is TGTGCCAGCAGCTCAGCAAGCGGACGCACAGATACGCAGTATTTT. This translates into CASSSASGRTDTQYF.

The rearrangement joins TRBV7-3 to TRBJ1-2; tentative D call: TRBD1 (6 bases). From germline, CDR1 is SGHTA and CDR2 FQGTGA. The ends were cut back, 1 base at V and 0 bases at J, with 6 bases in the middle. The CDR3 is 14 residues long. The chain's CDR3 is CASSLKGANYGYTF. CDR3 DNA: TGTGCCAGCAGCTTAAAGGGGGCTAACTATGGCTACACCTTC.

This sequence joins TRBV5-1 and TRBJ2-5, with 9 bases lining up with TRBD2. Per the germline V gene, CDR1 is SGHRS and CDR2 is YFSETQ. J lost 5 bases, V lost 7 bases, and 12 bases had no gene match. The CDR3 runs 15 residues. This CDR3 is CASLKDSGSMETQYF. In nucleotides, the CDR3 is TGCGCCAGCCTCAAGGATAGCGGGAGTATGGAGACCCAGTACTTC. The variable domain in full, with the rest retrieved from reference TRBV5-1 and TRBJ2-5, is KAGVTQTPRYLIKTRGQQVTLSCSPISGHRSVSWYQQTPGQGLQFLFEYFSETQRNKGNFPGRFSGRQFSNSRSEMNVSTLELGDSALYLCASLKDSGSMETQYFGPGTRLLVL.

In this sample, this clonotype turned up a few times. The V call is TRBV4-1, the J call TRBJ2-1; D is uncertain. Trimming took 0 bases from V and 9 from J, leaving 9 bases between them. The CDR3 is made up of 13 amino acids. Looked up from germline, CDR1 is MGHRA and CDR2 is YSYEKL. The CDR3 DNA reads as TGCGCCAGCAGCCAAGATCCAGACGGTGAGCAGTTCTTC. Translation gives CASSQDPDGEQFF.

This chain connects TRBV3-1 to TRBJ1-1; D remains unclear. Germline CDR1 reads LGHDT; CDR2 reads YNNKEL (reference sequence). Deletions cut 4 bases from V and 2 bases from J, with 11 bases between. The CDR3 contains 14 residues. The DNA of the CDR3 is TGTGCCAGCAGCCCGCCGGGCCGTAACACTGAAGCTTTCTTT. Amino acid sequence: CASSPPGRNTEAFF.

In its sample, this clonotype was seen a few times. This chain links TRBV9 with TRBJ2-2, with 10 bases matching TRBD2. V gave up 2 bases and J gave up 2 bases; unmatched junction bases: 6. Germline assignment: CDR1 SGDLS and CDR2 YYNGEE. CDR3 length: 17 residues. CDR3: CASSVASGGYNTGELFF. Here the CDR3 DNA reads TGTGCCAGCAGCGTGGCTAGCGGGGGTTACAACACCGGGGAGCTGTTTTTT.